The 10 T cell receptor beta chains in this list originate from one sample, sequenced in a study of neurological immune-mediated disorders. Using its own MiXCR run on the 5' RACE reads, TCRdb lists one record per CDR3 protein. The table records about 50,000 distinct CDR3 sequences, around 10% of them present only once. The sequenced sample consisted of PBMCs. Every receptor here comes from a man aged 65 to 79 with HTLV-1-associated myelopathy (HAM/TSP).

In regard to this clonotype: This may be a read error: a much more frequent sequence differs by one nucleotide. The rearrangement uses TRBV20-1 and TRBJ2-3; the match to TRBD2 covers 10 bases. The CDR3 covers 19 residues. J lost 0 bases, V lost 4 bases, and 16 bases had no gene match. Germline V gives CDR1 DFQATT, CDR2 SNEGSKA (reference sequence). The CDR3 sequence is CSAMISGAGGLDSTDTQYF. In nucleotides, the CDR3 is TGCAGTGCTATGATATCAGGAGCGGGAGGGTTAGATAGCACAGATACGCAGTATTTT.

This clonotype has a count of ten or more. The chain carries TRBV4-3 and TRBJ2-1; the D gene is possibly TRBD2 (6 bases). Germline V CDR1 and CDR2: LGHNA, YSLEER. Trimming removed 0 bases at V and 10 bases at J, with 13 bases between. This CDR3 is 14 amino acids long. This CDR3 is CASSQETRSREQFF. For the CDR3, the DNA is TGCGCCAGCAGCCAAGAGACTAGATCGAGAGAGCAGTTCTTC.

This clonotype was seen repeatedly, ten times or more. The J gene is TRBJ1-5, the V gene TRBV20-1; the D gene is possibly TRBD1 (6 bases). There are 14 residues in the CDR3. Germline CDR1 and CDR2: DFQATT and SNEGSKA (reference sequence). Trimming cost V 5 bases and J 7 bases, with 18 bases left between them. The DNA of the CDR3 is TGCAGTGCTTTTGACAGGAGCGGATGGCAGCCCCAGCATTTT. Amino acid sequence: CSAFDRSGWQPQHF.

This clonotype was counted many times. The CDR3 reads CASSLDAGTGPYEQYF. Here the CDR3 DNA reads TGCGCCAGCAGCCTGGACGCAGGGACAGGGCCCTACGAGCAGTACTTC. The chain combines TRBV5-1 with TRBJ2-7, with 9 bases lining up with TRBD1. The ends lost 4 bases at V and 2 bases at J; junction bases unmatched: 10. Germline V lookup: CDR1 SGHRS, CDR2 YFSETQ. This CDR3 contains 16 residues.

Many counts were recorded for this clonotype. In DNA, the CDR3 is TGTGCCAGTAGTATTCCCCAGGGTTACACCGGGGAGCTGTTTTTT. This encodes CASSIPQGYTGELFF. V and J are TRBV19 and TRBJ2-2; D might be TRBD1 (5 bases). This CDR3 has 15 residues. Germline loops: CDR1 LNHDA, CDR2 SQIVND (reference sequence). Between the trimmed V and J ends, which lost 3 bases and 3 bases, there was a span of 11 bases.

This clonotype was detected many times. V and J are TRBV2 and TRBJ2-1; 11 nucleotides agree with TRBD2. Germline loops: CDR1 SNHLY, CDR2 FYNNEI. Germline trimming cut 8 bases from V and 11 bases from J; bases unmatched to any gene: 23. This CDR3 contains 18 residues. CDR3 in amino acids: CASRRSVAGGLSKNQQFF. CDR3 sequence (DNA): TGTGCCAGCCGTAGGTCGGTAGCGGGAGGGCTTTCCAAAAATCAGCAGTTCTTC.

This clonotype showed up many times. The V and J genes are TRBV6-5 and TRBJ1-5, with D possibly matching TRBD1 (5 bases). Germline V lookup: CDR1 MNHEY, CDR2 SVGAGI. This CDR3 has 13 amino acids. V was trimmed by 10 bases and J by 7 bases, leaving 17 bases between them. The CDR3 is CATHSTREQPQHF. CDR3 DNA sequence: TGTGCCACCCATTCCACCAGGGAGCAGCCCCAGCATTTT.

This clonotype has a handful of counts. V gene TRBV7-2 combines with J gene TRBJ2-5; 7 positions match TRBD2. From germline, CDR1 is SGHTA and CDR2 FQGNSA. The junction had 7 bases not matched to a gene; V was cut back by 3 bases and J by 3 bases. CDR3 length equals 15 residues. The CDR3 DNA follows: TGTGCCAGCAGCTTTAGAGCTAGCGGAGAAGAGACCCAGTACTTC. Translated: CASSFRASGEETQYF.

There are many counts of this clonotype. This sequence joins TRBV28 and TRBJ2-5; 7 bases align to TRBD1. This CDR3 has 15 residues. With 4 bases clipped from V and 0 bases from J, the junction kept 5 bases outside the gene matches. Germline V gene data show CDR1 as MDHEN and CDR2 as SYDVKM. The CDR3 DNA reads TGTGCCAGCAGTTATCGGACAGGCCACCAAGAGACCCAGTACTTC. Translation: CASSYRTGHQETQYF.

There are many counts of this clonotype. The chain recombines TRBV5-1 with TRBJ2-1; 7 nucleotides align to TRBD2. V dropped 2 bases and J dropped 2; count of bases not matched to a gene: 1. The V gene's germline CDR1 is SGHRS and CDR2 YFSETQ. This CDR3 spans 14 amino acids. The CDR3 region has the DNA TGCGCCAGCAGCTTTAGCGGGCCCTACAATGAGCAGTTCTTC. Translated: CASSFSGPYNEQFF.